The present TCR beta chain was sequenced within a study of shared clonotypes between healthy human individuals. Study-level information: Donor ages ranged 18 to 49 years: a couple of women, a few men.

Broader study findings: Sharing across a few donors was seen in around 5.1% of naive CD4 clonotypes. Unshared clonotypes carried lower generation probabilities than those common to all four donors.

The assay was immunoSEQ multiplex PCR, and TCRdb's table has in-frame clones only and misses some. This table holds 2 million to 2.5 million clones, 93% found once. As for this clone: Its antigen remains unknown.

V dropped 1 base and J dropped 7; count of bases not matched to a gene: 8. There are 16 residues in the CDR3. Germline CDR1 and CDR2: KGHSH and LQKENI. The sample taken for sequencing was naive CD4+ T cells from PBMCs. As for subset: CD45RA+ positively selected. The clonotype was recovered from a man aged 18 to 30 in good health. Some clones in this sample may be carry-over from other donors' samples. The chain employs TRBV18 and TRBJ2-7; 12 bases fit TRBD2. In DNA, the CDR3 is TGTGCCAGCTCACCACGGCTAGCGGGAGGGCTAGGGGAGCAGTACTTC. It codes for CASSPRLAGGLGEQYF.